This T cell receptor beta chain came from a study of technical replicates of blood from a handful of donors. Repertoires were generated with immunoSEQ multiplex PCR, while TCRdb's copy carries only in-frame clones and drops some. Among about 79,000 clones listed, 91% were seen once. This CDR3 is 12 amino acids long. The germline V and J ends were trimmed by 6 bases and 6 bases, with 12 bases remaining between them. Germline V gives CDR1 SGHRS, CDR2 YFSETQ. This receptor was identified in a human donor in good health. Some clones in this sample may be carry-over from other donors' samples. The V gene is TRBV5-1, the J gene TRBJ1-2; D perhaps matches TRBD1 (6 bases). Source material: T cells isolated from PBMCs. The CDR3 here is CASNFEGDGYTF. The CDR3 DNA follows: TGCGCCAGCAACTTTGAGGGGGATGGCTACACCTTC.